These 24 T cell receptor beta chains came from one sample sequenced in a study of blood T cell repertoires in COVID-19. The repertoire was sequenced with immunoSEQ multiplex PCR; TCRdb's copy has only in-frame clones and lacks some. This repertoire shows 100,000 or so clones, approximately 89% found once; its top ten account for 0.85% to 1%. Sequencing was done on a sample of peripheral blood. These receptors came from a man aged 60 to 69 with acute or convalescent COVID-19.

This clone is a singleton in its sample. The chain has TRBV4-1 and TRBJ2-3; tentative D call: TRBD1 (5 bases). The V gene lost 0 bases and the J gene lost 7 bases, with 17 bases spanning the gap. This CDR3 has 16 amino acids. Germline lookup yields CDR1 MGHRA and CDR2 YSYEKL. This chain's CDR3 is CASSQDQGRQFYTQYF. CDR3 in DNA: TGCGCCAGCAGCCAAGATCAGGGCAGACAGTTTTATACGCAGTATTTT.

The chain employs TRBV14 and TRBJ2-7, with 8 bases that match TRBD2. Germline lookup yields CDR1 SGHDN and CDR2 FVKESK. CDR3 size: 15 residues. V was clipped by 4 bases and J by 2 bases; unmatched bases: 7. The CDR3, as DNA: TGTGCCAGCAGCCTTTCTCGGGGGGGACCCTACGAGCAGTACTTC. As protein: CASSLSRGGPYEQYF.

V and J are TRBV9 and TRBJ2-1, with 9 bases fitting TRBD2. This CDR3 is 15 amino acids long. The junction had 9 bases not matched to a gene; V was cut back by 4 bases and J by 7 bases. The V gene's germline CDR1 is SGDLS and CDR2 YYNGEE. In DNA, the CDR3 is TGTGCCAGCAGCCCTCTCGGGCTAGCGGGGAATGAGCAGTTCTTC. It is translated as CASSPLGLAGNEQFF.

This chain links TRBV5-1 with TRBJ1-4; D might be TRBD1 (6 bases). The CDR3 is 14 amino acids. Germline assignment: CDR1 SGHRS and CDR2 YFSETQ. V shed 3 bases and J shed 4 bases, with 10 bases lying between them. The CDR3 protein is CASSYRARNEKLFF. The DNA for the CDR3 is TGCGCCAGCAGCTACAGGGCACGTAATGAAAAACTGTTTTTT.

This chain uses TRBV5-1 with TRBJ1-5; the match to TRBD1 covers 7 bases. The V gene end was trimmed by 0 bases and the J gene end by 3 bases; junction bases not matched to a gene: 3. This CDR3 contains 15 residues. Germline V gives CDR1 SGHRS, CDR2 YFSETQ. CDR3 sequence: CASSLAGTVNQPQHF. DNA of the CDR3: TGCGCCAGCAGCTTGGCCGGGACAGTCAATCAGCCCCAGCATTTT.

The V and J genes are TRBV5-4 and TRBJ1-1; the D is unclear. Looked up from germline, CDR1 is SGHNT and CDR2 is YYREEE (reference sequence). Trimming cost V 1 base and J 1 base, with 5 bases left between them. The length of the CDR3 is 13 residues. CDR3 loop: CASSLSQNTEAFF. The CDR3 DNA follows: TGTGCCAGCAGCTTGTCCCAGAACACTGAAGCTTTCTTT.

This clone came up a few times. This sequence joins TRBV5-4 and TRBJ2-5; D is unresolved. Germline loops: CDR1 SGHNT, CDR2 YYREEE (reference sequence). The CDR3 length is 14 residues. V was clipped by 2 bases and J by 2 bases, with 10 bases between them. The CDR3 bases are TGTGCCAGCAGCTTCCCTCTATCTCAAGAGACCCAGTACTTC. This gives the protein CASSFPLSQETQYF.

The chain employs TRBV27 and TRBJ1-3; D remains unclear. Germline values: CDR1 MNHEY, CDR2 SMNVEV (reference sequence). Trimming took off 8 bases at V and 2 bases at J, with 7 bases between the two ends. There are 12 residues in the CDR3. The CDR3 nucleotides read TGTGCCAGCCGTTCTACTGGAAACACCATATATTTT. Its translation is CASRSTGNTIYF.

J is TRBJ2-3 and V is TRBV9; D perhaps matches TRBD1 (6 bases). This CDR3 contains 14 residues. Germline V gene sequence: CDR1 SGDLS, CDR2 YYNGEE. The V gene lost 4 bases and the J gene lost 6 bases, with 15 bases spanning the gap. In DNA, the CDR3 is TGTGCCAGCAGCATGACGACAGGCATGGATACGCAGTATTTT. This codes for CASSMTTGMDTQYF.

This chain connects TRBV7-8 to TRBJ1-4; D uncertain. Trimming took off 0 bases at V and 0 bases at J, with 5 bases between the two ends. This CDR3 spans 15 amino acids. CDR1 and CDR2 (germline): SGHVS, FQNEAQ. The CDR3 coding sequence is TGTGCCAGCAGCTTAGCGAGGTCAACTAATGAAAAACTGTTTTTT. Encoded protein: CASSLARSTNEKLFF.

The chain combines TRBV5-1 with TRBJ1-1; D is unclear. This CDR3 has 15 residues. V lost 2 bases and J 0 bases, leaving 11 bases between the germline ends. CDR1 is SGHRS and CDR2 is YFSETQ in the germline V gene. CDR3 DNA: TGCGCCAGCAGCTTACCCAGTCCAGTGAACACTGAAGCTTTCTTT. Its translation is CASSLPSPVNTEAFF.

This clone was seen a single time. The rearrangement joins TRBV14 to TRBJ2-6, with a tentative D call TRBD2 (5 bases). Trimming removed 3 bases from V and 0 bases from J, with 6 bases in between. There are 15 residues in the CDR3. Looked up from germline, CDR1 is SGHDN and CDR2 is FVKESK. The CDR3 sequence: CASSHRGSGANVLTF. CDR3 in DNA: TGTGCCAGCAGCCATCGGGGCTCTGGGGCCAACGTCCTGACTTTC.

The rearrangement joins TRBV4-1 to TRBJ1-2; unclear D gene. CDR1 is MGHRA, CDR2 YSYEKL, per germline. This CDR3 is 16 amino acids long. Trimming removed 4 bases from V and 2 bases from J, with 17 bases in between. CDR3 protein: CASSPVRSGENYGYTF. CDR3 DNA: TGCGCCAGCAGCCCAGTTAGGAGTGGAGAGAACTATGGCTACACCTTC.

The J gene is TRBJ1-4, the V gene TRBV27, with D maybe TRBD1 (6 bases). Germline assignment: CDR1 MNHEY and CDR2 SMNVEV (reference sequence). The CDR3 length is 17 residues. V was shortened by 5 bases and J by 1 base, with 17 bases between the two germline ends. The CDR3 reads CASSPETGRGTNEKLFF. CDR3 in DNA: TGTGCCAGCAGTCCGGAAACAGGGCGAGGAACTAATGAAAAACTGTTTTTT.

J is TRBJ2-1 and V is TRBV9; 7 bases agree with TRBD2. The germline CDR1 and CDR2 sequences are SGDLS and YYNGEE. CDR3 length: 17 residues. V lost 0 bases to trimming and J lost 0 bases; unmatched junction nucleotides: 6. The CDR3 sequence: CASSVETLAASYNEQFF. The CDR3 nucleotides are TGTGCCAGCAGCGTAGAAACCCTAGCGGCCTCCTACAATGAGCAGTTCTTC. Full variable domain (remainder filled in from reference TRBV9 and TRBJ2-1): DSGVTQTPKHLITATGQRVTLRCSPRSGDLSVYWYQQSLDQGLQFLIQYYNGEERAKGNILERFSAQQFPDLHSELNLSSLELGDSALYFCASSVETLAASYNEQFFGPGTRLTVL.

This chain connects TRBV9 to TRBJ1-6, with D possibly matching TRBD1 (5 bases). V lost 0 bases, J lost 9 bases, and 7 bases lay in between. Per the germline V gene, CDR1 is SGDLS and CDR2 is YYNGEE. The CDR3 totals 13 residues. The CDR3 nucleotides read TGTGCCAGCAGCGTAGGGACAAGTTCACCCCTCCACTTT. This codes for CASSVGTSSPLHF.

The table lists this clone with a count of one. This rearrangement joins TRBV6-2 or TRBV6-3 to TRBJ2-4; D unclear. Germline CDR1 is MNHEY and CDR2 is SVGEGT. Trimming cost V 2 bases and J 4 bases, with 9 bases left between them. The CDR3 has 14 amino acids. CDR3 coding DNA: TGTGCCAGCAGTTACGCGGCCTTGAAAAACATTCAGTACTTC. Translation: CASSYAALKNIQYF.

This chain uses TRBV9 with TRBJ2-6; 9 bases are a match to TRBD1. Germline values: CDR1 SGDLS, CDR2 YYNGEE. After removal of 2 bases from V and 4 bases from J, the junction contained 19 bases not matched to a gene. The CDR3 runs to 21 residues. The CDR3 loop reads CASSVRSRDREDLAGANVLTF. The CDR3 nucleotides read TGTGCCAGCAGCGTTCGGTCCCGGGACAGGGAGGATTTAGCGGGGGCCAACGTCCTGACTTTC.

The genes are TRBV6-5 and TRBJ1-4, with 8 bases aligning to TRBD1. CDR3 length: 15 amino acids. J lost 5 bases, V lost 7 bases, and 9 bases had no gene match. CDR1 MNHEY and CDR2 SVGAGI come from the germline V gene. The DNA for the CDR3 is TGTGCCAGCATCATAGACAGGGGAGAGAATGAAAAACTGTTTTTT. This sequence encodes CASIIDRGENEKLFF.

This clone is a singleton in its sample. The chain employs TRBV25-1 and TRBJ1-1; maybe TRBD1 (6 bases). The V end lost 1 base, the J end lost 5 bases, and 14 bases lay between the germline ends. The V gene's germline CDR1 is MGHDK and CDR2 SYGVNS. This CDR3 contains 15 residues. The CDR3 DNA sequence: TGTGCCAGCAGTGAATTAGCCTACAGGGAAACTGAAGCTTTCTTT. This translates into CASSELAYRETEAFF.

V and J are TRBV2 and TRBJ1-5, with D uncertain. CDR1 is SNHLY and CDR2 is FYNNEI in the germline V gene. The CDR3 is 13 amino acids. V was cut by 6 bases and J by 5 bases, with 11 bases left in between. The CDR3 protein is CASRAGLDQPQHF. In DNA, the CDR3 is TGTGCCAGCAGGGCCGGACTTGATCAGCCCCAGCATTTT.

The rearrangement joins TRBV30 to TRBJ1-2; no definite D call. CDR3 length equals 14 residues. The V gene lost 5 bases and the J gene lost 8 bases, with 21 bases spanning the gap. Germline values: CDR1 GTSNPN, CDR2 SVGIG (reference sequence). CDR3 DNA sequence: TGTGCCTGGTCCCTATCTACGGACCCGGGGGGCTACACCTTC. Its protein is CAWSLSTDPGGYTF.

Only a few counts were recorded for this clone. The genes are TRBV30 and TRBJ1-6, with D possibly TRBD1 on 5 matching bases. CDR3 length equals 13 residues. The V gene lost 4 bases and the J gene lost 9 bases, with 13 bases spanning the gap. Germline V CDR1 and CDR2: GTSNPN, SVGIG (reference sequence). The DNA for the CDR3 is TGTGCCTGGAACGGGGACTCGCCTTCACCCCTCCACTTT. Amino acid sequence: CAWNGDSPSPLHF.

V gene TRBV7-3 combines with J gene TRBJ2-3, with D possibly matching TRBD2 (5 bases). V lost 2 bases and J lost 3, with 15 bases in between. The V gene's germline CDR1 is SGHTA and CDR2 FQGTGA. CDR3 length: 16 amino acids. CDR3 in DNA: TGTGCCAGCAGCTTATCTGGTGGCGGAGGAACAGATACGCAGTATTTT. Translating gives CASSLSGGGGTDTQYF.